These 17 T cell receptor beta chains came from one sample sequenced in a study of blood T cell repertoires in COVID-19. Using immunoSEQ multiplex PCR, the repertoire was profiled, and TCRdb retains in-frame clones only, with some absent. Of about 160,000 clones in the sample, 82% were seen once. What was sequenced was PBMCs or T cells enriched from blood (not recorded which). These receptors were obtained from a man between 60 and 75 years old who had recovered from COVID-19.

The chain links TRBV2 to TRBJ2-5; D call uncertain. The V end lost 2 bases, the J end lost 5 bases, and 9 bases lay between the germline ends. The CDR3 sequence is 13 residues long. CDR1 and CDR2 (germline): SNHLY, FYNNEI. The CDR3 loop reads CASSEIPRETQYF. As DNA, the CDR3 is TGTGCCAGCAGTGAAATCCCCCGGGAGACCCAGTACTTC.

The chain links TRBV28 to TRBJ1-6; 9 bases are a match to TRBD1. From germline, CDR1 is MDHEN and CDR2 SYDVKM. The CDR3 covers 15 residues. The J segment lost 10 bases and the V segment lost 6 bases, leaving 10 bases of the junction unmatched. The CDR3 spells CASSLGQGYRSPLHF. DNA for the CDR3: TGTGCCAGCAGCCTGGGACAGGGATATCGATCACCCCTCCACTTT.

The chain is built from TRBV29-1 and TRBJ2-1, with a tentative D call TRBD2 (6 bases). This CDR3 is 13 amino acids long. V dropped 8 bases and J dropped 0 bases, with 11 bases sitting between them. Germline V lookup: CDR1 SQVTM, CDR2 ANQGSEA. The CDR3 nucleotides read TGCAGCTCCCGGGAGAGCTCCTACAATGAGCAGTTCTTC. Translation: CSSRESSYNEQFF.

Only one count was recorded for this clone. V usage is TRBV11-2 and J usage is TRBJ2-3; the D is unclear. Trimming removed 1 base at V and 4 bases at J, with 3 bases between. The germline CDR1 and CDR2 sequences are SGHAT and FQNNGV. The CDR3 totals 12 residues. The CDR3, as DNA: TGTGCCAGCAGCTTAGCTCCAGATACGCAGTATTTT. Encoded protein: CASSLAPDTQYF.

The chain is built from TRBV19 and TRBJ1-1; possibly TRBD1 for D (5 bases). V dropped 5 bases and J dropped 4 bases, with 14 bases sitting between them. The CDR3 runs to 14 residues. Germline V gene sequence: CDR1 LNHDA, CDR2 SQIVND (reference sequence). The CDR3 nucleotides are TGTGCCAGTAGTCTCCGGGAGGGGAGCACTGAAGCTTTCTTT. Amino acid sequence: CASSLREGSTEAFF.

The V gene is TRBV2, the J gene TRBJ1-6, with D perhaps TRBD1 (6 bases). The V end lost 4 bases, the J end lost 5 bases, and 12 bases lay between the germline ends. The CDR3 extends over 15 amino acids. The germline V gene encodes CDR1 SNHLY and CDR2 FYNNEI. The CDR3 region has the DNA TGTGCCAGCAGTGTTGGACAGTTTAATAATTCACCCCTCCACTTT. It yields the protein CASSVGQFNNSPLHF.

This chain uses TRBV7-9 with TRBJ1-1; 9 bases map to TRBD1. After removal of 5 bases from V and 4 bases from J, the junction contained 8 bases not matched to a gene. The CDR3 contains 15 residues. The germline CDR1 and CDR2 sequences are SEHNR and FQNEAQ (reference sequence). The CDR3 is CASSARTGASTEAFF. CDR3 coding DNA: TGTGCCAGCAGCGCAAGGACAGGGGCCAGCACTGAAGCTTTCTTT.

The V gene is TRBV18, the J gene TRBJ2-1, with 15 bases that match TRBD2. The CDR3 loop spans 17 amino acids. Germline CDR1 and CDR2: KGHSH and LQKENI. V was pared by 1 base and J by 7 bases, with 5 bases of the junction left unmatched. CDR3 sequence: CASSPRTSGGAGNEQFF. The CDR3 region has the DNA TGTGCCAGCTCACCACGGACTAGCGGGGGGGCCGGGAATGAGCAGTTCTTC.

CDR3 protein: CASSPPLRGSNQPQHF. The DNA of the CDR3 is TGTGCCAGCAGCCCACCTCTCAGGGGTAGCAATCAGCCCCAGCATTTT. This chain uses TRBV2 with TRBJ1-5; D perhaps matches TRBD1 (6 bases). The CDR3 covers 16 residues. The germline CDR1 and CDR2 sequences are SNHLY and FYNNEI. V dropped 6 bases and J dropped 0 bases, with 15 bases sitting between them.

The rearrangement uses TRBV28 and TRBJ1-4; a possible D gene is TRBD1 (5 bases). V gave up 4 bases and J gave up 3 bases, with 12 bases separating them. Germline assignment: CDR1 MDHEN and CDR2 SYDVKM. CDR3 length equals 15 residues. The DNA for the CDR3 is TGTGCCAGCAGTTACAACTGGACACCTAATGAAAAACTGTTTTTT. Amino acid sequence: CASSYNWTPNEKLFF.

The chain uses TRBV28 and TRBJ2-7; possibly TRBD1 for D (6 bases). Looked up from germline, CDR1 is MDHEN and CDR2 is SYDVKM. The CDR3 is made up of 15 amino acids. V was shortened by 5 bases and J by 3 bases, with 17 bases between the two germline ends. CDR3 nucleotide sequence: TGTGCCAGCAGTCCAAATGTAGGGGGTTTCTACGAGCAGTACTTC. Translation: CASSPNVGGFYEQYF.

This clone was counted a single time. V is TRBV29-1 and J is TRBJ2-7, with TRBD2 matching over 7 bases. The CDR3 covers 17 residues. CDR1 and CDR2 from the germline V gene are SQVTM and ANQGSEA. V lost 5 bases to trimming and J lost 0 bases; unmatched junction nucleotides: 16. The CDR3 loop reads CSVKGFLGGGYSYEQYF. The CDR3 DNA follows: TGCAGCGTTAAAGGGTTTCTTGGGGGGGGATACTCCTACGAGCAGTACTTC.

This clone occurred a few times. The CDR3 DNA reads TGTGCCAGCAGTGAATGGGGCAGCGCGAACACCGGGGAGCTGTTTTTT. Its translation is CASSEWGSANTGELFF. The chain carries TRBV2 and TRBJ2-2; TRBD1 might be the D (5 bases). The ends were cut back, 2 bases at V and 0 bases at J, with 10 bases in the middle. Germline CDR1 SNHLY, CDR2 FYNNEI. The CDR3 length is 16 residues.

V and J are TRBV7-9 and TRBJ2-4; 7 positions agree with TRBD1. CDR1 SEHNR and CDR2 FQNEAQ come from the germline V gene (reference sequence). With V trimmed by 5 bases and J by 3 bases, 4 bases remained unmatched. The CDR3 contains 14 residues. The DNA for the CDR3 is TGTGCCAGCAGCGAACAGGGGCACAAAAACATTCAGTACTTC. As protein: CASSEQGHKNIQYF. The whole variable domain, remainder taken from reference TRBV7-9 and TRBJ2-4, is DTGVSQNPRHKITKRGQNVTFRCDPISEHNRLYWYRQTLGQGPEFLTYFQNEAQLEKSRLLSDRFSAERPKGSFSTLEIQRTEQGDSAMYLCASSEQGHKNIQYFGAGTRLSVL.

J is TRBJ2-3 and V is TRBV9; 10 nucleotides agree with TRBD2. Trimming at V came to 4 bases and at J to 6 bases, leaving 11 bases not matched to a gene. Germline V gene data show CDR1 as SGDLS and CDR2 as YYNGEE. The CDR3 has 16 amino acids. The CDR3: CASSKGTSEGLDTQYF. CDR3 coding DNA: TGTGCCAGCAGCAAAGGGACTAGCGAGGGATTGGATACGCAGTATTTT.

V gene TRBV24-1 combines with J gene TRBJ2-4, with 10 positions matching TRBD1. V lost 2 bases to trimming and J lost 3 bases; unmatched junction nucleotides: 6. Per germline, CDR1 KGHDR and CDR2 SFDVKD. This CDR3 comprises 17 residues. The CDR3 DNA sequence: TGTGCCACCAGTGATTGGGGACAGGGGATTCTCAAAAACATTCAGTACTTC. The encoded protein is CATSDWGQGILKNIQYF.

This clone has only a few counts. The genes are TRBV9 and TRBJ1-4, with 11 bases identical to TRBD1. This CDR3 region has 15 residues. Germline-derived CDR1 and CDR2 are SGDLS and YYNGEE. After removal of 4 bases from V and 8 bases from J, the junction contained 7 bases not matched to a gene. The CDR3 nucleotides are TGTGCCAGCAGCCCACGGACAGGGGGCGGGGAAAAACTGTTTTTT. This encodes CASSPRTGGGEKLFF.